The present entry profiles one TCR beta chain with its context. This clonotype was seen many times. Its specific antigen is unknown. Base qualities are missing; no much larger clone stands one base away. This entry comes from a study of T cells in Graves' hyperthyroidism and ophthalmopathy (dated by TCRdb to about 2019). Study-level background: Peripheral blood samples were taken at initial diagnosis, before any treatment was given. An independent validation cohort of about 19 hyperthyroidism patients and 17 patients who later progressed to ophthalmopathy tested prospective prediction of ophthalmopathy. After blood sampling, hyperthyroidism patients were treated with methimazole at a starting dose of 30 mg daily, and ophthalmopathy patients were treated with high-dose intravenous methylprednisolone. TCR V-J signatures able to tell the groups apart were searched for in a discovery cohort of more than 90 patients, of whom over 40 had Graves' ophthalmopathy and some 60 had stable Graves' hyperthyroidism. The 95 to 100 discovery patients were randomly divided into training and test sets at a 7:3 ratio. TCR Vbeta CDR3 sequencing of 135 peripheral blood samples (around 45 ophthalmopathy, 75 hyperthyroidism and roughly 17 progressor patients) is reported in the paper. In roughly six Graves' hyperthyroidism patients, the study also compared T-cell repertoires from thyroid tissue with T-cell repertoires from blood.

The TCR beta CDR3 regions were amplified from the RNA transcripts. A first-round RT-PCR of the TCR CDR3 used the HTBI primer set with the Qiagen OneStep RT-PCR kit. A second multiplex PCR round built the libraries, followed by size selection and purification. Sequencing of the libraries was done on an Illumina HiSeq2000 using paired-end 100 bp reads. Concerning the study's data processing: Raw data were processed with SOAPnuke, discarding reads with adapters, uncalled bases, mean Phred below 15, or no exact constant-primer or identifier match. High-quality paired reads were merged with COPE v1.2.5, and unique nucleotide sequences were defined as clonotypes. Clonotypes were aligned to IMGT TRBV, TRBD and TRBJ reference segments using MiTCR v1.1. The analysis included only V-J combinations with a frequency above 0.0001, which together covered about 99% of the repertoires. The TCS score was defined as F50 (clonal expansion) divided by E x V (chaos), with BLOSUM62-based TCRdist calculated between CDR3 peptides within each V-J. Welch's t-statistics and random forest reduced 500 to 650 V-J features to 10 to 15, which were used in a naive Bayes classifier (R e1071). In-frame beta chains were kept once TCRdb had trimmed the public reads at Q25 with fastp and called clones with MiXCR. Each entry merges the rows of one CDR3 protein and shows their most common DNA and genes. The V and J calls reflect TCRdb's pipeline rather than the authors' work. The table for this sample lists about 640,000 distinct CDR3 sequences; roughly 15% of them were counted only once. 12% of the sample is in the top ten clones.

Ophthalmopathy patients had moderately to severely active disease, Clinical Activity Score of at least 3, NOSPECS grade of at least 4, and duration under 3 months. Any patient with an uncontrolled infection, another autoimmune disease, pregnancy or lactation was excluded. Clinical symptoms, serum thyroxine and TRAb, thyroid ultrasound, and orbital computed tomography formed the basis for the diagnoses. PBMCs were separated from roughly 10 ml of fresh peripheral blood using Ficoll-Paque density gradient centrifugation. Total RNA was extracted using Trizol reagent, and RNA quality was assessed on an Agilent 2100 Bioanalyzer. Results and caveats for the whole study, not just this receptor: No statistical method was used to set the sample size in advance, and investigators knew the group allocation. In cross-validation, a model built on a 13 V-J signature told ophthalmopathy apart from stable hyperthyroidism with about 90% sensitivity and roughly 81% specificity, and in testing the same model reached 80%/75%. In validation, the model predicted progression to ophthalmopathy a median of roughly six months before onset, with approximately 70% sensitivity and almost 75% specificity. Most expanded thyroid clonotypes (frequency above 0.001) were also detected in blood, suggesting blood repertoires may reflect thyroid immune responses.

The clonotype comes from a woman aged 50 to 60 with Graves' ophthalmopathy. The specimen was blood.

The sequenced DNA is TGTGCCAGCAGCAATTTAGCCCGGGTGGTAGCGGGGTACAATGAGCAGTTCTTC. It translates as CASSNLARVVAGYNEQFF. Recombination linked TRBV11-3 to TRBJ2-1; 8 junctional bases match TRBD2. From its cysteine to its phenylalanine, the CDR3 spans 18 amino acids. The sequence is cut down to CDR3 DNA, 54 bases in frame from base 1. Looking up the germline V gene yields CDR1 SGHNT and CDR2 YENEEA. Here V drops 5 bases and J drops 4 bases, and the junction holds 16 bases not matched to any gene.